The rows below give T cell receptor beta chains drawn from one sample of a study of T-cell reconstitution after alpha-beta-depleted transplantation in children. TCRdb recomputed calls from the PCR reads with MiXCR, one row per CDR3 protein. The sample has 800,000 to 1,000,000 distinct CDR3 sequences, about 30% seen once. The specimen was PBMCs, mostly from graft donor cells, collected 360 days after TCRalphabeta/CD19-depleted stem cell transplant. The receptors stem from a boy under two years old who had a stem cell transplant for SCID, so the T cells may come from the graft donor. CDR3s include the opening cysteine and the closing phenylalanine or tryptophan. A D gene is named only where the DNA matches it firmly. Expanded clones are given a class, and other clones once, few, many or no size at all.

j_gene	abundance	v_gene	d_gene	CDR3aa	CDR3nt
TRBJ2-5	few	TRBV7-2	NA	CASRMGRVQETQYF	TGTGCCAGCAGAATGGGAAGGGTCCAAGAGACCCAGTACTTC
TRBJ2-1	NA	TRBV29-1	TRBD2	CSVRTSGAYNEQFF	TGCAGCGTTAGGACTAGCGGGGCGTACAATGAGCAGTTCTTC
TRBJ2-4	NA	TRBV12-3/TRBV12-4	TRBD1	CASSHTDRSSHQYF	TGTGCCAGCAGCCACACGGACAGGTCGAGTCATCAGTACTTC
TRBJ2-1	NA	TRBV5-4	TRBD1	CASSFRSGGENEQFF	TGTGCCAGCAGCTTTCGGTCAGGGGGTGAAAATGAGCAGTTCTTC
TRBJ1-3	NA	TRBV12-3/TRBV12-4	NA	CASTLPRGSLGNTIYF	TGTGCCAGCACTTTGCCCCGGGGCTCCCTTGGAAACACCATATATTTT
TRBJ1-3	NA	TRBV28	NA	CASSPELSGNTIYF	TGTGCCAGCAGCCCCGAACTCTCTGGAAACACCATATATTTT
TRBJ2-2	NA	TRBV12-3/TRBV12-4	NA	CASSLGGKDTGELFF	TGTGCCAGCAGTTTAGGGGGGAAAGACACCGGGGAGCTGTTTTTT
TRBJ1-3	NA	TRBV7-2	TRBD1	CASSETPGTGVILVPSGNTIYF	TGTGCCAGCAGCGAGACACCCGGGACAGGGGTAATTCTAGTACCCTCTGGAAACACCATATATTTT
TRBJ2-7	NA	TRBV15	TRBD2	CATSRRSSGGAEEQYF	TGTGCCACCAGCAGACGAAGTAGCGGGGGGGCGGAAGAGCAGTACTTC
TRBJ2-1	NA	TRBV20-1	TRBD2	CSARVGFLAVSYNEQFF	TGCAGTGCTAGAGTGGGTTTTCTAGCGGTGTCCTACAATGAGCAGTTCTTC
TRBJ2-7	few	TRBV7-6	TRBD2	CASSTSGGDNEQYF	TGTGCCAGCAGTACTAGCGGGGGGGACAACGAGCAGTACTTC
TRBJ1-3	many	TRBV12-3/TRBV12-4	NA	CASRRGVGTSSGNTIYF	TGTGCCAGCAGGAGGGGAGTAGGCACGAGCTCTGGAAACACCATATATTTT
TRBJ2-2	many	TRBV6-2/TRBV6-3	TRBD2	CASSYSERGGPGELFF	TGTGCCAGCAGTTACTCCGAGCGGGGGGGACCCGGGGAGCTGTTTTTT
TRBJ1-2	NA	TRBV20-1	NA	CSVVGASGYTF	TGCAGTGTCGTAGGGGCGTCGGGCTACACCTTC
TRBJ2-2	few	TRBV5-1	NA	CASSLAFGGNGELFF	TGCGCCAGCAGCTTGGCCTTTGGGGGTAACGGGGAGCTGTTTTTT
TRBJ2-3	NA	TRBV20-1	NA	CSALRTDTQYF	TGCAGTGCTTTACGGACAGATACGCAGTATTTT
TRBJ2-3	few	TRBV12-3/TRBV12-4	NA	CATPRTQYF	TGTGCCACCCCTCGGACGCAGTATTTT
TRBJ2-3	once	TRBV10-3	TRBD1	CAIKEGQGADTQYF	TGTGCCATCAAAGAGGGACAGGGGGCAGATACGCAGTATTTT
TRBJ2-5	NA	TRBV15	NA	CATSRAREETQYF	TGTGCCACCAGCAGAGCCAGGGAAGAGACCCAGTACTTC
TRBJ1-2	NA	TRBV15	NA	CATSREDSYGYTF	TGTGCCACCAGCAGAGAGGACAGCTATGGCTACACCTTC
TRBJ1-1	NA	TRBV5-1	NA	CASSLVATTSEAFF	TGCGCCAGCAGCTTGGTGGCCACTACCTCTGAAGCTTTCTTT
TRBJ2-4	NA	TRBV6-2/TRBV6-3	NA	CASSYGLHPYF	TGTGCCAGCAGTTACGGACTTCATCCGTACTTC
TRBJ2-5	few	TRBV3-1	NA	CASSHTVPGKGQETQYF	TGTGCCAGCAGCCACACCGTCCCGGGGAAGGGGCAAGAGACCCAGTACTTC
TRBJ2-5	NA	TRBV7-8	NA	CASTTSWDIFKGWETQYF	TGTGCCAGCACCACATCTTGGGACATCTTCAAGGGCTGGGAGACCCAGTACTTC
TRBJ2-2	NA	TRBV7-2	NA	CASSLYRANTGELFF	TGTGCCAGCAGCTTATACAGGGCGAACACCGGGGAGCTGTTTTTT
TRBJ1-3	NA	TRBV7-2	NA	CASSLSPPNTIYF	TGTGCCAGCAGCTTAAGTCCCCCAAACACCATATATTTT
TRBJ2-1	NA	TRBV12-3/TRBV12-4	NA	CASSFLSKNNEQFF	TGTGCCAGCAGTTTTCTGTCCAAAAACAATGAGCAGTTCTTC
TRBJ2-7	NA	TRBV15	TRBD2	CATSRAGTSGYEQYF	TGTGCCACCAGCAGAGCCGGGACTAGCGGGTACGAGCAGTACTTC
TRBJ1-1	NA	TRBV20-1	TRBD1	CSAPGQLNTEAFF	TGCAGTGCCCCGGGACAGCTGAACACTGAAGCTTTCTTT